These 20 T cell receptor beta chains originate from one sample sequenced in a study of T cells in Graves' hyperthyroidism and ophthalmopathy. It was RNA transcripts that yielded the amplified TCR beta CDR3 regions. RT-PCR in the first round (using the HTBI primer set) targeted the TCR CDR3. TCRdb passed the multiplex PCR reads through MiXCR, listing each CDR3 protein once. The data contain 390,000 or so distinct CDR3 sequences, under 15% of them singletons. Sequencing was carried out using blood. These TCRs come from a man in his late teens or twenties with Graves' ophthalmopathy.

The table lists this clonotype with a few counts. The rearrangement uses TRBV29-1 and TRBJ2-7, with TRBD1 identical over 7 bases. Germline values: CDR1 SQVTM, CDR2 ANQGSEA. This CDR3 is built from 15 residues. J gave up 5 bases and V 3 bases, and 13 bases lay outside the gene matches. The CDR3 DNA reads TGCAGCGTTGATATTATTGACCCCCAGGGGGACGAGCAGTACTTC. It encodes CSVDIIDPQGDEQYF.

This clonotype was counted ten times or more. This CDR3 is CASRQGTESSYNSPLHF. The CDR3 DNA reads as TGTGCCAGCAGACAAGGGACAGAAAGCTCCTATAATTCACCCCTCCACTTT. The rearrangement links TRBV7-2 to TRBJ1-6; 7 bases are shared with TRBD1. The CDR3 runs 17 residues. Germline V gene data show CDR1 as SGHTA and CDR2 as FQGNSA. V dropped 6 bases and J dropped 0; count of bases not matched to a gene: 8.

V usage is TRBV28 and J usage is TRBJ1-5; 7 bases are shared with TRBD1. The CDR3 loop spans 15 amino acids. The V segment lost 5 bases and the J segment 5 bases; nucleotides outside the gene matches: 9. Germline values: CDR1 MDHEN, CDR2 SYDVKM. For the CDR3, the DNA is TGTGCCAGCAGTCCCCGGACAGGAGCCCATCAGCCCCAGCATTTT. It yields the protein CASSPRTGAHQPQHF. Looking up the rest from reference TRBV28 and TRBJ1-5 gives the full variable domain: DVKVTQSSRYLVKRTGEKVFLECVQDMDHENMFWYRQDPGLGLRLIYFSYDVKMKEKGDIPEGYSVSREKKERFSLILESASTNQTSMYLCASSPRTGAHQPQHFGDGTRLSIL.

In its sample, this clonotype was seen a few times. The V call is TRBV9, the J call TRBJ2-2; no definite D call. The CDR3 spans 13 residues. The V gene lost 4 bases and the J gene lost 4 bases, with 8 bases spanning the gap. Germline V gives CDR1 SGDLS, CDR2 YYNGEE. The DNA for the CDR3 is TGTGCCAGCAGCCCTCGGATCACCGGGGAGCTGTTTTTT. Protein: CASSPRITGELFF.

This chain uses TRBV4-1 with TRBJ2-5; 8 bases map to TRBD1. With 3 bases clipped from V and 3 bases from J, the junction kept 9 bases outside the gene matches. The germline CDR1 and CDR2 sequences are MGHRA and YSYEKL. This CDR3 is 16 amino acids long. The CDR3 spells CASSQETGGPEETQYF. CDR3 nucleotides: TGCGCCAGCAGCCAGGAAACAGGGGGACCTGAAGAGACCCAGTACTTC.

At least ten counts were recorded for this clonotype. The CDR3, as DNA: TGTGCCAGCAGTTACTCGCTAGCGTCGACAGATACGCAGTATTTT. It is translated as CASSYSLASTDTQYF. This chain connects TRBV6-6 to TRBJ2-3; D is perhaps TRBD2 (6 bases). V was pared by 0 bases and J by 3 bases, with 10 bases between. Germline CDR1 is MNHNY and CDR2 is SVGAGI (reference sequence). The CDR3 consists of 15 residues.

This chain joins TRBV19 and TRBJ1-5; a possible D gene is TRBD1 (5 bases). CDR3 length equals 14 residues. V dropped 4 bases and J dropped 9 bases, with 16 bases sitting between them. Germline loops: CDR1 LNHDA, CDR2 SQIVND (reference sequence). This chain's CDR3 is CASSTNRIGGPQHF. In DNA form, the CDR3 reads TGTGCCAGTAGTACCAACCGGATTGGGGGGCCCCAGCATTTT.

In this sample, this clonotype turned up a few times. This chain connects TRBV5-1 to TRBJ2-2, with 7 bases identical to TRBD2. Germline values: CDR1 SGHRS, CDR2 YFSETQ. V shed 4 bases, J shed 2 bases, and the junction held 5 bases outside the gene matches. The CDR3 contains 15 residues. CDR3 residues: CASSRSGSNTGELFF. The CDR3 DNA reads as TGCGCCAGCAGCCGTAGCGGGTCTAACACCGGGGAGCTGTTTTTT.

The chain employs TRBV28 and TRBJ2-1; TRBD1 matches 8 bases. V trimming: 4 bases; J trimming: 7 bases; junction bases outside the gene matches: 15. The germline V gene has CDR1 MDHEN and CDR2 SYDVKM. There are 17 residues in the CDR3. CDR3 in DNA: TGTGCCAGCAGTTCCTCATACAGGGGGGCGAATGGGAATGAGCAGTTCTTC. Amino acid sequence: CASSSSYRGANGNEQFF.

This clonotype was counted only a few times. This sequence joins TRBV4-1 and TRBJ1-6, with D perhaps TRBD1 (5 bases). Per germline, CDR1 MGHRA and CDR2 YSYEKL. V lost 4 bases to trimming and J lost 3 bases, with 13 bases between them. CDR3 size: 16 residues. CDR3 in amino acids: CASSPAGAVYNSPLHF. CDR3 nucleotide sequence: TGCGCCAGCAGCCCGGCCGGGGCAGTCTATAATTCACCCCTCCACTTT.

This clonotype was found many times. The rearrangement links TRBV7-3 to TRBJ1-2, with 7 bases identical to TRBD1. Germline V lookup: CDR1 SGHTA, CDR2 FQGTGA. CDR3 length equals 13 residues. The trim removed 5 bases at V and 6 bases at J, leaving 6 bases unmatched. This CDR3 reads CASSIDRDHGYTF. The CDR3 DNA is TGTGCCAGCAGCATAGACAGGGATCATGGCTACACCTTC.

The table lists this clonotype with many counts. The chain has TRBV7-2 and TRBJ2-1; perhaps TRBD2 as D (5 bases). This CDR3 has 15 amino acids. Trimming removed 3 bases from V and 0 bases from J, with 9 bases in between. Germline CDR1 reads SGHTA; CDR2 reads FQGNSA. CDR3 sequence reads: CASSFTGNSYNEQFF. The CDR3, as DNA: TGTGCCAGCAGCTTTACCGGGAACTCCTACAATGAGCAGTTCTTC.

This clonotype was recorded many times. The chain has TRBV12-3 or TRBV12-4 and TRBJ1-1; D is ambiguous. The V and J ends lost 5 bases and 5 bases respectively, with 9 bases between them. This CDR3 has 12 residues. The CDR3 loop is CASSPTVTEAFF. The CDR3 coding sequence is TGTGCCAGCAGTCCTACAGTTACTGAAGCTTTCTTT.

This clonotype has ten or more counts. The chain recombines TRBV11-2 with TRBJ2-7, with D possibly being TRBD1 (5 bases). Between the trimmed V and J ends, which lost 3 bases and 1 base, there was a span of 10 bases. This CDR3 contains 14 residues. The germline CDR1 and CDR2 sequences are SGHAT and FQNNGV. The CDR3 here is CASSLSDRSYEQYF. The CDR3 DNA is TGTGCCAGCAGCTTGTCAGACAGATCCTACGAGCAGTACTTC.

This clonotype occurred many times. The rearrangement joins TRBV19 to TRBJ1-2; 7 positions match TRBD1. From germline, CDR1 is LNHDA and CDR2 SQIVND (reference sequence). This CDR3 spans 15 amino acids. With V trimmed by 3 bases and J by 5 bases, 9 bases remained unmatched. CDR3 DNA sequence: TGTGCCAGTAGTATCCCGCCCTACAGGGGATATGGCTACACCTTC. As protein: CASSIPPYRGYGYTF.

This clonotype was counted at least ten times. CDR3 in DNA: TGTGCCAGCAGTGACTCGACAGGCGCCACCAACTATGGCTACACCTTC. Protein sequence: CASSDSTGATNYGYTF. The V call is TRBV6-4, the J call TRBJ1-2; TRBD1 is a possible D gene (6 bases). V was shortened by 0 bases and J by 2 bases, with 13 bases between the two germline ends. The CDR3 sequence is 16 residues long. Germline loops: CDR1 MRHNA, CDR2 SNTAGT.

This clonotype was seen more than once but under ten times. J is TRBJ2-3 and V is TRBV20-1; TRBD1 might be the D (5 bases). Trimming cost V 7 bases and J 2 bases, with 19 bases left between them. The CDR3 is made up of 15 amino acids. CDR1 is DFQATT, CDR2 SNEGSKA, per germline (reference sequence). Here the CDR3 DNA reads TGCAGTGTTTCGATAATACAGGAATTCACAGATACGCAGTATTTT. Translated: CSVSIIQEFTDTQYF.

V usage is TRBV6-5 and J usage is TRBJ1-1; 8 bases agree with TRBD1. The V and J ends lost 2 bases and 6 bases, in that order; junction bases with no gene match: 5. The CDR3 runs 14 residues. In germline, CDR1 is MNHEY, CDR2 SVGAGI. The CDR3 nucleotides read TGTGCCAGCAGTTACGCTGGGACAGGCCCTGAAGCTTTCTTT. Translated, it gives CASSYAGTGPEAFF.

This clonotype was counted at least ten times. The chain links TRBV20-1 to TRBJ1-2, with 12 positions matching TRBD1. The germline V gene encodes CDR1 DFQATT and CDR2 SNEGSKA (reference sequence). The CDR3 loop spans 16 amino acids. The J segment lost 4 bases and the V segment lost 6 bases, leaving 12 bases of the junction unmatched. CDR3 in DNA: TGCAGTGCGCTCCTGGGACAGGGGGCAGGGAGCTATGGCTACACCTTC. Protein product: CSALLGQGAGSYGYTF.

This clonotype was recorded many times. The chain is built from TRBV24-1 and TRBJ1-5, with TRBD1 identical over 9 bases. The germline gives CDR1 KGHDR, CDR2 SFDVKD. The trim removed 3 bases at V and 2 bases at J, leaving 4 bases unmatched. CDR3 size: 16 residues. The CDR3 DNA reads TGTGCCACCAGTGATACTCGACAGGGGGGCAATCAGCCCCAGCATTTT. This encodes CATSDTRQGGNQPQHF.